This T cell receptor (beta chain) was identified in a study of blood T cells in healthy people across ages. Isolated PBMCs totaled at least 7 million in each sample. The second PCR ran 7 to 11 cycles with a sample-barcoded 5' primer and J-beta primers. TCRdb recomputed calls from the 5' RACE reads with MiXCR, one row per CDR3 protein. The top ten clones hold about 13% of a sample with hundreds of thousands of distinct CDR3 sequences, 52% of them seen once. This clonotype originated in an elderly woman in good health. The specimen was blood.

The CDR3 bases are TGCAGCGTTGAATCGGGGGGGGACTATGGCTACACCTTC. This codes for CSVESGGDYGYTF. The genes are TRBV29-1 and TRBJ1-2, with D perhaps matching TRBD1 (5 bases). Germline-derived CDR1 and CDR2 are SQVTM and ANQGSEA. There are 13 residues in the CDR3. Trimming cost V 2 bases and J 3 bases, with 10 bases left between them.